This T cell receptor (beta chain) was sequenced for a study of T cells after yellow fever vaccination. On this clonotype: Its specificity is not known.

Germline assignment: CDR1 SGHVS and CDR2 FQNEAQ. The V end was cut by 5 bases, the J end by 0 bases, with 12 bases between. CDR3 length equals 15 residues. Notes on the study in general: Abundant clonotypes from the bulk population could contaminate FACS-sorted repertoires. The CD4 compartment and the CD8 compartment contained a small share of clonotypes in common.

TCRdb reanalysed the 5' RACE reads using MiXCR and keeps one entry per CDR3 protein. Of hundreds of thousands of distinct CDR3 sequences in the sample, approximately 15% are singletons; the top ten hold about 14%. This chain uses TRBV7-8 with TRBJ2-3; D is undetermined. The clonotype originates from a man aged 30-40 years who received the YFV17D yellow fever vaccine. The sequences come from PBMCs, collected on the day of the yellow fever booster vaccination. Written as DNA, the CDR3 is TGTGCCAGCAGCGTCAGACAATCTAGCACAGATACGCAGTATTTT. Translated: CASSVRQSSTDTQYF.